A single TCR beta chain is shown here with its context. The antigen is undetermined. The sample belongs to a study of T cell responses to AZD1222 COVID-19 vaccine. Pooling covered second doses at about 4 or about 12 weeks. Measured with immunoSEQ multiplex PCR; TCRdb has only the in-frame clones, and not every one. The table includes about 25,000 clones, 86% detected once. Trimming cost V 2 bases and J 8 bases, with 12 bases left between them. Per germline, CDR1 MDHEN and CDR2 SYDVKM. The CDR3 has 13 residues. Study-level results: Just six AZD1222 recipients were seropositive at baseline.

V gene TRBV28 combines with J gene TRBJ1-2; D is perhaps TRBD1 (6 bases). The sequence derives from an adult who received the AZD1222 COVID-19 vaccine. This material consisted of peripheral blood, taken 28 days after the second AZD1222 dose. The CDR3 DNA sequence: TGTGCCAGCAGTTTAATGGGGGCGCGAGGCTACACCTTC. Its translation: CASSLMGARGYTF.